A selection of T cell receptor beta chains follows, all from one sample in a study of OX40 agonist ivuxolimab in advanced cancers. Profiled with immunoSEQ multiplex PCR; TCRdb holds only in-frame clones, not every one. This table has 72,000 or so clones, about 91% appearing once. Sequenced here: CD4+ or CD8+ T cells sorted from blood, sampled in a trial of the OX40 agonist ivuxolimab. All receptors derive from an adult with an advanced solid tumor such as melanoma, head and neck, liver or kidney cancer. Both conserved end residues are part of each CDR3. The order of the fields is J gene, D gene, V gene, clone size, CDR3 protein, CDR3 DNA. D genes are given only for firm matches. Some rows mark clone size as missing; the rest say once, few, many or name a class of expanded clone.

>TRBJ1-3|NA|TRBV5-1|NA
CASSSGQRSGNTIYF
TGCGCCAGCAGCTCCGGCCAGAGGTCTGGAAACACCATATATTTT
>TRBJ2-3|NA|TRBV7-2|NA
CASSLRRAGYTQYF
TGTGCCAGCAGCTTAAGGAGGGCTGGGTATACGCAGTATTTT
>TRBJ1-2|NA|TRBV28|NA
CASSLPISRTGRYTF
TGTGCCAGCAGTTTACCCATTAGCCGGACCGGGCGCTACACCTTC
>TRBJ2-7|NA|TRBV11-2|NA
CASRDPGRSYEQYF
TGTGCCAGCCGCGACCCGGGGAGATCCTACGAGCAGTACTTC
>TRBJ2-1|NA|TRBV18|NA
CASSPPSSYNEQFF
TGTGCCAGCTCCCCACCGAGCTCCTACAATGAGCAGTTCTTC
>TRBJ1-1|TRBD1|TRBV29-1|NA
CSVVWDRGTEAFF
TGCAGCGTTGTATGGGACAGGGGTACTGAAGCTTTCTTT
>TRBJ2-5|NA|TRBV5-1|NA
CASSLGGRETQYF
TGCGCCAGCAGCTTGGGGGGACGAGAGACCCAGTACTTC
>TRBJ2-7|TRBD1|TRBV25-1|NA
CASSDIQGYFDEQYF
TGTGCCAGCAGTGATATACAGGGGTATTTCGACGAGCAGTACTTC
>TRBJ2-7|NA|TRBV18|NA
CASSPVSQEQYF
TGTGCCAGCTCACCAGTTTCCCAGGAGCAGTACTTC
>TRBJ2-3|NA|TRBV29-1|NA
CSVDLQQDTQYF
TGCAGCGTTGATCTACAGCAAGATACGCAGTATTTT
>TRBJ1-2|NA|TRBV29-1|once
CSVGGPTFYGYTF
TGCAGCGTTGGGGGTCCGACGTTCTATGGCTACACCTTC
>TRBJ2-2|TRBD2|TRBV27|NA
CATTRTSWNTGELFF
TGTGCCACTACTCGGACTAGCTGGAACACCGGGGAGCTGTTTTTT
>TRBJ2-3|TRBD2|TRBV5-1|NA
CASSYERGTSTDTQYF
TGCGCCAGCAGCTACGAGCGGGGAACTAGCACAGATACGCAGTATTTT
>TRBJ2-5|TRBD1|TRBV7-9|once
CASSWGQQETQYF
TGTGCCAGCAGCTGGGGACAGCAAGAGACCCAGTACTTC
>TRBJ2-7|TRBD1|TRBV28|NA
CASSLGDRVGYEQYF
TGTGCCAGCAGTTTGGGGGACAGGGTGGGCTACGAGCAGTACTTC
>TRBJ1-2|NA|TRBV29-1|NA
CSVEGAGLDYGYTF
TGCAGCGTTGAAGGCGCGGGGTTGGACTATGGCTACACCTTC
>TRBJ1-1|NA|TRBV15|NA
CATSRGVWTVF
TGTGCCACCAGCAGAGGAGTGTGGACGGTCTTT